The source of this TCR beta chain is a study of cytomegalovirus exposure and HLA in healthy donors. The primer mix had 60 Vbeta and 13 Jbeta primers. Assay: immunoSEQ multiplex PCR; the TCRdb copy retains only in-frame clones and omits some. This sample carries over 150,000 clones, roughly 80% of them seen once, and the ten largest clones take about 12%. Whole-study results and caveats: Most CMV-associated TCR beta chains were later found to appear HLA-restricted.

This clone showed up just once. The antigen is not known. The ends were cut back, 10 bases at V and 6 bases at J, with 21 bases in the middle. The CDR3 is 15 amino acids. Per the germline V gene, CDR1 is MNHNS and CDR2 is SASEGT. V usage is TRBV6-1 and J usage is TRBJ2-2; possible D gene TRBD2, 7 bases. The sequencing input was PBMCs. The sequence was obtained from a woman aged 50 to 60 in good health and CMV-seropositive. CDR3: CATSRRGGYPGELFF. The CDR3 DNA is TGTGCCACTTCAAGGAGGGGGGGGTATCCCGGGGAGCTGTTTTTT.